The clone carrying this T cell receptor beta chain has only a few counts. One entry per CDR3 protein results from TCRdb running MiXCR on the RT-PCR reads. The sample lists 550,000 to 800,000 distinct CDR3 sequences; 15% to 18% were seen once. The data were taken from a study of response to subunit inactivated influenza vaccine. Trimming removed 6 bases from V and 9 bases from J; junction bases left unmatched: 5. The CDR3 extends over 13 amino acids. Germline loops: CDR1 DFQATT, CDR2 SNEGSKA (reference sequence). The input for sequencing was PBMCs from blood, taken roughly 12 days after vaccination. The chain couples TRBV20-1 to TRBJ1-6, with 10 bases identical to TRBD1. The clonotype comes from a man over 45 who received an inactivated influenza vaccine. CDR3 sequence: CSAGWTGGSPLHF. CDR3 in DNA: TGCAGTGCCGGTTGGACAGGGGGTTCACCCCTCCACTTT.